This TCR beta chain stems from a study of blood T cell repertoires in COVID-19. The overall study: Samples representing acute and convalescent COVID-19 were sourced from the United States, Italy and Spain. PBMCs, B-cell-depleted T cells, or T cells provided the cDNA or gDNA that made up the material.

In the original analysis: Reference gene primer amplification gave nucleated cell count estimates. Sequencing used immunoSEQ multiplex PCR; TCRdb keeps in-frame clones, though not all of them. Clone size and V and J calls were adopted from that table, with D and trimming inferred from the DNA. The table lists some 140,000 clones, roughly 78% of them singletons. Germline CDR1 reads MNHEY; CDR2 reads SVGEGT. This CDR3 has 14 residues. J gave up 5 bases and V 2 bases, and 5 bases lay outside the gene matches. The sample comprised peripheral blood. The receptor's source is a man aged 55 to 70 with acute or convalescent COVID-19. V and J are TRBV6-2 or TRBV6-3 and TRBJ2-5, with 7 positions matching TRBD2. CDR3 DNA sequence: TGTGCCAGCAGTTACCAGACTAGCAGTGAGACCCAGTACTTC. Translated, it gives CASSYQTSSETQYF.